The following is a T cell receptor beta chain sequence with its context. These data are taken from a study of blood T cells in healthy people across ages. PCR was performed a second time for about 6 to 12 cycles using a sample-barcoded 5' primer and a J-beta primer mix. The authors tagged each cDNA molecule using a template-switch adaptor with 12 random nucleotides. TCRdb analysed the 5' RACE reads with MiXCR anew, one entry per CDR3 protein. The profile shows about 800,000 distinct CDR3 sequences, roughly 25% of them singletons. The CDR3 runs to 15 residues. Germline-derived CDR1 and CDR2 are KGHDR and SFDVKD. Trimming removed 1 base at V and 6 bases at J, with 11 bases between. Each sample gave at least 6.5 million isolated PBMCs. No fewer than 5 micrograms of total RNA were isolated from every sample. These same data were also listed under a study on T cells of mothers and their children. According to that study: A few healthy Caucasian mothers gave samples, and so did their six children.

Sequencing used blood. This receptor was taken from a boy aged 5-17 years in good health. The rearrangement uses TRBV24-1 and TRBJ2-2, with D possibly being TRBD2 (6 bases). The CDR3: CATSDFGGPAGELFF. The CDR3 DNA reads TGTGCCACCAGTGATTTCGGGGGTCCGGCCGGGGAGCTGTTTTTT.